This TCR beta chain derives from a study of blood T cell repertoires in COVID-19. Study at large: COVID-19 samples from acute and convalescent phases originated in the United States, Italy and Spain.

In the authors' workflow: Amplifying reference gene primers gave estimates of nucleated cell counts. Assay: immunoSEQ multiplex PCR; the TCRdb copy retains only in-frame clones and omits some. For V, J and clone size, that table is used; D and trimming come from the DNA. The sample consists of some 120,000 clones, around nine tenths of them appearing once. Per germline, CDR1 SNHLY and CDR2 FYNNEI. The length of the CDR3 is 14 residues. V lost 6 bases, J lost 5 bases, and 17 bases lay in between. The rearrangement uses TRBV2 and TRBJ2-7, with D maybe TRBD1 (5 bases). This receptor was obtained from a human donor in a cohort sampled during active COVID-19. The sample taken for sequencing was peripheral blood. CDR3 in amino acids: CASSDPAGNNEQYF. CDR3 coding DNA: TGTGCCAGCAGCGATCCGGCAGGGAACAACGAGCAGTACTTC.